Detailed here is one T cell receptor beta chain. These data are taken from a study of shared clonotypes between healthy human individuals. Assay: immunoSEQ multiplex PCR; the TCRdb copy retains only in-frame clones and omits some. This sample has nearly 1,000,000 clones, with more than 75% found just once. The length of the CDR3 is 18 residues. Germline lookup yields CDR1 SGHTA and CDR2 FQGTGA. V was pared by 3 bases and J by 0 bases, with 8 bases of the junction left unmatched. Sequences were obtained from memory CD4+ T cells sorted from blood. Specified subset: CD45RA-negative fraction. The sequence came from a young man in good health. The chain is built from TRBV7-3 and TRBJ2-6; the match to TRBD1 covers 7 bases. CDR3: CASSLAGTAVSGANVLTF. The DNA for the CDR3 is TGTGCCAGCAGCTTGGCCGGGACAGCTGTCTCTGGGGCCAACGTCCTGACTTTC. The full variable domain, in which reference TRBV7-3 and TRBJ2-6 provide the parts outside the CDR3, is GAGVSQTPSNKVTEKGKYVELRCDPISGHTALYWYRQSLGQGPEFLIYFQGTGAADDSGLPNDRFFAVRPEGSVSTLKIQRTERGDSAVYLCASSLAGTAVSGANVLTFGAGSRLTVL.